One and the same sample provided the 23 T cell receptor beta chains below, sequenced in a study of tumor-infiltrating lymphocytes in primary liver carcinoma (dated by TCRdb to about 2017). The run used an Illumina HiSeq 2500. Starting from 450 to 500 ng total RNA, TCRbeta-specific cDNA was produced by reverse transcription with a constant-region primer and ProtoScript II reverse transcriptase. Construction of the TCRbeta libraries relied on three nested rounds of multiplex PCR, following a slightly modified ARM-PCR procedure. Each of the first two PCR rounds ran for approximately 10 cycles using multiplex TRBV1-TRBV30 forward primers together with a Cbeta reverse primer. The public reads were quality trimmed at Q25 with fastp and then assembled into clones with MiXCR by TCRdb, keeping productive beta chains. Rows matching on CDR3 protein sequence are summarized as one entry with the most common DNA and genes. The sample records roughly 70,000 distinct CDR3 sequences, 71% of which are singletons. The top ten constitute around 44% of the sample.

Without any cell sorting, total RNA and DNA were co-extracted from about 20-30 mg of bulk tissue using the AllPrep DNA/RNA mini kit. The source material was liver tumor tissue from sampling region 4. The cell subset or site label, as the study defines it: tumor region T4, right-lateral pole. The receptors come from a man between 35 and 55 years old with primary liver carcinoma and hepatitis B virus infection.

The table lists this clonotype with a count of one. One end of the junction varies from germline; a read error may be responsible. V and J are TRBV7-8 and TRBJ2-7, with D unresolved. CDR3 length: 13 residues. Looked up from germline, CDR1 is SGHVS and CDR2 is FQNEAQ. The CDR3 is CACSSTEDYEQYF. The CDR3 DNA reads as TGTGCCTGCAGCTCCACCGAGGACTACGAGCAGTACTTC.

The genes are TRBV14 and TRBJ2-3; no definite D call. CDR3 size: 13 residues. V was clipped by 4 bases and J by 5 bases, with 10 bases between them. Per the germline V gene, CDR1 is SGHDN and CDR2 is FVKESK. DNA for the CDR3: TGTGCCAGCAGCCTAGGATACAGAGATACGCAGTATTTT. It specifies CASSLGYRDTQYF.

This clonotype was observed a single time. In this CDR3 the conserved last residue, phenylalanine or tryptophan, is missing, so a read error is likely. The V gene is TRBV30, the J gene TRBJ1-1; D gene uncertain. There are 15 residues in the CDR3. Germline V lookup: CDR1 GTSNPN, CDR2 SVGIG (reference sequence). V was clipped by 5 bases and J by 5 bases, with 21 bases between them. The CDR3 is CAWLVQWGGGTEAFL. CDR3 DNA sequence: TGTGCCTGGTTGGTCCAGTGGGGTGGCGGTACTGAAGCTTTCTTA.

For this clonotype: As the CDR3 is not closed by the conserved phenylalanine or tryptophan, this likely results from a read error. The rearrangement uses TRBV11-1 and TRBJ2-7; D perhaps matches TRBD1 (8 bases). The CDR3 sequence is 15 residues long. Germline CDR1 and CDR2: SGHAT and FQDESV (reference sequence). The CDR3 DNA sequence: TGTGCCAGCAACCCTGGACAGGGAGGGACCTATGAGCAGTACTCC. Translated: CASNPGQGGTYEQYS.

J is TRBJ2-7 and V is TRBV28; no clear D. The germline CDR1 and CDR2 sequences are MDHEN and SYDVKM. This CDR3 contains 11 residues. The CDR3 region has the DNA TGTGGCACCAGTTTATCCCACGAGCAGTACTTC. Translated, it gives CGTSLSHEQYF.

The gene calls are TRBV14 and TRBJ2-2, with a weak D call TRBD2 (6 bases). Between the trimmed V and J ends, which lost 3 bases and 11 bases, there was a span of 22 bases. Germline V gives CDR1 SGHDN, CDR2 FVKESK. CDR3 length: 16 amino acids. This CDR3 is CASSHRSTGLISELFF. The CDR3 DNA reads as TGTGCCAGCAGCCACAGAAGTACGGGACTCATCAGTGAGCTGTTTTTT.

As for this clonotype: Relative to the germline gene, one junction end is altered; a read error may explain this. This chain connects TRBV11-2 to TRBJ1-2; the match to TRBD1 covers 9 bases. This CDR3 spans 15 amino acids. Germline V gene data show CDR1 as SGHAT and CDR2 as FQNNGV. CDR3 region: CASSYTGGSSAGCTF. The CDR3 DNA follows: TGTGCCAGCAGCTATACAGGGGGCTCCTCCGCTGGCTGCACATTC.

Comment on this clonotype: This may stem from a read error, because a much larger clone lies one nucleotide away. The rearrangement links TRBV30 to TRBJ1-1, with D uncertain. Germline assignment: CDR1 GTSNPN and CDR2 SVGIG (reference sequence). Trimming stripped 2 bases from V and 5 bases from J, with 18 bases between. The CDR3 contains 15 residues. The CDR3 region has the DNA TGTGCCTGGAGTAGCTCCGGCCCACGAACAACTGAAGCTTTCTTT. Translating gives CAWSSSGPRTTEAFF. The entire variable domain, with the rest obtained from reference TRBV30 and TRBJ1-1, is as follows: SQTIHQWPATLVQPVGSPLSLECTVEGTSNPNLYWYRQAAGRGLQLLFYSVGIGQISSEVPQNLSASRPQDRQFILSSKKLLLSDSGFYLCAWSSSGPRTTEAFFGQGTRLTVV.

This clonotype has just a few counts. This rearrangement joins TRBV5-1 to TRBJ2-1; perhaps TRBD2 as D (7 bases). The CDR3 contains 16 residues. V shed 1 base and J shed 5 bases, with 16 bases lying between them. Germline V CDR1 and CDR2: SGHRS, YFSETQ. CDR3 protein: CASSLTLWGGHNEQFF. The CDR3, as DNA: TGCGCCAGCAGCTTGACCCTATGGGGGGGCCACAATGAGCAGTTCTTC.

A word on this clonotype: One junction end disagrees with the germline gene, perhaps due to a read error. CDR3 nucleotides: TGTGCCAGCAGTTCCGGGACAGGGGTGACCCGGGAGATGTTTTTT. As protein: CASSSGTGVTREMFF. The V gene is TRBV5-6, the J gene TRBJ2-2; TRBD1 aligns across 10 bases. CDR1 and CDR2 (germline): SGHDT, YYEEEE. The CDR3 spans 15 residues.

This sequence joins TRBV6-6 and TRBJ2-2; TRBD2 might be the D (7 bases). The CDR3 contains 15 residues. V was pared by 8 bases and J by 0 bases, with 13 bases between. Germline CDR1 reads MNHNY; CDR2 reads SVGAGI (reference sequence). For the CDR3, the DNA is TGTGCCAGCTCTAGAGGGGGGGCGAACACCGGGGAGCTGTTTTTT. It codes for CASSRGGANTGELFF.

Comment on this clonotype: This clone may be a read error of a much larger clone one base away. This chain connects TRBV6-5 to TRBJ1-4; no clear D. The CDR3 spans 14 residues. Germline V gene sequence: CDR1 MNHEY, CDR2 SVGAGI. As DNA, the CDR3 is TGTGCCAACAGTTACGGAGGTGTTGATGAAAAACTGTTTTTT. The encoded protein is CANSYGGVDEKLFF.

The J gene is TRBJ2-1, the V gene TRBV20-1, with D uncertain. The germline gives CDR1 DFQATT, CDR2 SNEGSKA (reference sequence). Trimming cost V 4 bases and J 3 bases, with 4 bases left between them. The CDR3 loop spans 11 amino acids. CDR3 coding DNA: TGCAGTGCTAAGCACTACAATGAGCAGTTCTTC. Amino acid sequence: CSAKHYNEQFF.

As regards this clonotype: This could be a read error, since a much larger clone is one nucleotide away. This sequence joins TRBV28 and TRBJ2-7, with TRBD1 identical over 7 bases. The germline V gene encodes CDR1 MDHEN and CDR2 SYDVKM. The CDR3 is made up of 15 amino acids. DNA of the CDR3: TGTGCCAGCAGCCCAAGACAGGGTAACTCCTACGAGCAGTGCTTC. Protein product: CASSPRQGNSYEQCF.

A word on this clonotype: Because it lacks the conserved phenylalanine or tryptophan at the end, this CDR3 is likely a read error. The chain is built from TRBV5-4 and TRBJ2-1, with unresolved D. This CDR3 has 13 residues. The germline V and J ends were trimmed by 1 base and 4 bases, with 6 bases remaining between them. Germline V gene lookup returns CDR1 SGHNT and CDR2 YYREEE (reference sequence). The CDR3 sequence: CASSLWDYNEQFS. CDR3 nucleotide sequence: TGTGCCAGCAGCTTGTGGGATTACAATGAGCAGTTCTCC.

A remark on this clonotype: The conserved final phenylalanine or tryptophan is absent from the CDR3, which likely points to a read error. The V and J genes are TRBV12-3 or TRBV12-4 and TRBJ2-3, with D uncertain. The CDR3 sequence is 11 residues long. The CDR3 loop is CVSSSLAGQYS. Here the CDR3 DNA reads TGTGTCAGCAGCTCCCTGGCTGGGCAGTATTCT.

In the case of this clonotype: One base away lies a much larger clone, so this may be a sequencing read error. This chain joins TRBV30 and TRBJ1-1; no definite D call. Per the germline V gene, CDR1 is GTSNPN and CDR2 is SVGIG (reference sequence). CDR3 size: 11 residues. The CDR3 sequence is CAWRWKFEASF. The CDR3 DNA is TGTGCCTGGAGATGGAAGTTTGAAGCTTCCTTT.

Regarding this clonotype: The junction and the germline gene differ at one end; a read error may be behind it. The V gene is TRBV12-3 or TRBV12-4, the J gene TRBJ2-3, with TRBD2 matching 8 bases. This CDR3 region has 14 residues. The CDR3 loop reads CAGSPGTRPDMQYF. The CDR3 coding sequence is TGTGCCGGCAGTCCAGGGACTAGACCAGATATGCAGTATTTT.

Worth noting for this clonotype: The CDR3 does not close with the conserved phenylalanine or tryptophan, likely indicating a read error. V gene TRBV29-1 combines with J gene TRBJ2-5; 12 bases match TRBD2. This CDR3 is built from 17 residues. Germline values: CDR1 SQVTM, CDR2 ANQGSEA. V lost 2 bases, J lost 9 bases, and 16 bases stayed unmatched. CDR3 coding DNA: TGCAGCGTTGAAAAATTGGCTAGCGGGAGGGCCGGTGAGGCCCAGTACCTC. As protein: CSVEKLASGRAGEAQYL.

Concerning this clonotype itself: Relative to the germline gene, one junction end is altered; a read error may explain this. The rearrangement uses TRBV30 and TRBJ2-3; 15 bases match TRBD2. Germline CDR1 and CDR2: GTSNPN and SVGIG (reference sequence). The CDR3 sequence is 15 residues long. The CDR3 protein is CAWIPGLAGGDTQYF. CDR3 coding DNA: TGTGCCTGGATCCCGGGACTAGCGGGAGGCGATACGCAGTATTTC.

As to this clonotype: The junction shows a germline mismatch at one end, possibly a read error. The chain joins TRBV11-2 to TRBJ2-7, with 7 nucleotides matching TRBD1. Germline values: CDR1 SGHAT, CDR2 FQNNGV. The CDR3 runs 15 residues. CDR3 region: CVSGFVKGGQYEQYF. CDR3 sequence (DNA): TGTGTCAGCGGCTTTGTGAAAGGGGGCCAGTACGAGCAGTACTTC.

In regard to this clonotype: One end of the junction fails to match germline, which may point to a read error. The CDR3 loop reads CASTQESSEQFF. The CDR3 DNA sequence: TGTGCCAGTACCCAAGAGTCTTCTGAGCAGTTCTTC. J is TRBJ2-1 and V is TRBV4-3; D uncertain. This CDR3 spans 12 amino acids. Germline CDR1 reads LGHNA; CDR2 reads YSLEER.

Details on this clonotype: A read error may be the cause here, since a much bigger clone is one base away. The rearrangement joins TRBV29-1 to TRBJ2-5, with TRBD2 identical over 7 bases. CDR3 length equals 14 residues. Germline assignment: CDR1 SQVTM and CDR2 ANQGSEA. The V segment lost 3 bases and the J segment 6 bases; nucleotides outside the gene matches: 10. CDR3 nucleotide sequence: TGCAGCGTTGATGTCGCGGGAGAGGGGAAGACCCAGTACTTC. Its protein product is CSVDVAGEGKTQYF.